This T cell receptor (beta chain) comes out of a study of blood T cell repertoires in COVID-19. Those enrolled, adults aged about 18 to 89 years, came from roughly 23 US areas. In Cohort 3, a recovered donor had either two negative PCRs, clearance, or symptom resolution. Original handling: Amplification from reference gene primers served as the basis for estimated nucleated cell counts. Sequencing was performed with immunoSEQ multiplex PCR; in TCRdb, only in-frame clones are kept and a portion is missing. The V and J calls and clone size come from that table; D and trimming were worked out from the DNA. Among a few hundred thousand clones listed, about four fifths were seen once. V was pared by 6 bases and J by 9 bases, with 24 bases between. CDR3 length: 15 residues. Germline V gene lookup returns CDR1 GTSNPN and CDR2 SVGIG (reference sequence).

The chain combines TRBV30 with TRBJ2-4; perhaps TRBD2 as D (9 bases). This receptor was obtained from a man in his forties or fifties who had recovered from COVID-19. The sample taken for sequencing was PBMCs or T cells enriched from blood (not recorded which). The DNA of the CDR3 is TGTGCCTGTTCTACCGGGACAGGCGGGGGGGGCATTCAGTACTTC. Amino acids: CACSTGTGGGGIQYF. Filled out from reference TRBV30 and TRBJ2-4, the complete variable domain reads SQTIHQWPATLVQPVGSPLSLECTVEGTSNPNLYWYRQAAGRGLQLLFYSVGIGQISSEVPQNLSASRPQDRQFILSSKKLLLSDSGFYLCACSTGTGGGGIQYFGAGTRLSVL.